This T cell receptor beta chain is from a study of shared T cell receptors in the human thymus (dated by TCRdb to about 2021). With regard to the full study: The study examined how self-reactive, shared T-cell receptor alpha chains are generated in the human thymus.

Library preparation employed the immunoSEQ multiplex PCR assay. TCRdb took this table from immuneACCESS and kept in-frame rearrangements with V and J called. Such tables lack part of the clones; where checked against another copy, unresolved V genes explain under half of the gap, and the rest is unexplained. This sample has roughly 710,000 clones in its table, and approximately 85% of those were observed once. The ten largest clones represent approximately 0.01% of the sample. Comment on this clone: The specificity of this receptor is unknown. Base qualities were left out, and no much larger clone turns up one base away.

This same sample was also part of a study on human thymus T cells. Per the second study: Donors were immunologically healthy infants undergoing open corrective cardiac surgery for congenital heart defects in Finland. The thymus tissue came from surgical resects taken out during corrective cardiac surgery. V and J gene segment usage appeared biased in both thymic and peripheral blood repertoires. The related research reported highly overlapping thymic TCR repertoires among unrelated individuals. The study characterized TCR alpha and beta repertoires from fewer than ten infant thymus samples and a few related peripheral blood samples. Donor ages ranging from about 7 to 244 days were recorded, and 5 to 7 male and two female infants were included in the cohort. Thymocytes were released mechanically from tissue and stored at -70 °C as pellets of 10-30 million cells. A QIAsymphony instrument was used to extract genomic DNA from the frozen cell pellets. The immunoSEQ multiplex PCR assay was used to amplify the TCRB and TCRAD loci from a standardized quantity of quality-controlled genomic DNA. The amplicons covered the V(D)J region and were long enough to include the CDR3 and to identify the V and J genes. The commercial immunoSEQ service was used to sequence amplicons on an Illumina platform. Primer bias and sequencing errors were corrected as previously described, and TCRAD and TCRB definitions were based on the IMGT database. immunoSEQ Analyzer 3.0 and VDJTools were used for repertoire analysis, which covered basic statistics, V/J segment usage, diversity estimates, rarefaction and pairwise overlap. Diversity was estimated with Chao1, ChaoE, Efron-Thisted, Shannon and inverse Simpson indices, and also on datasets down-sampled to the smallest sample. For repertoire overlap, CDR3 nucleotide sequence, V gene and J gene had to match strictly, and clustering was done by Jaccard-based multidimensional scaling. On average, thymus samples gave 800,000 or so unique TCRB clonotypes, whereas blood samples gave roughly 80,000.

Sequenced sample: thymocytes. The sequence derives from a girl in the first two years of life with a congenital heart defect. Donor details come from another sample of the same person, matched by shared clones.

The nucleotide sequence reads TGTGCCAGCAGCCCGCGCGCGTGGGCCTCTGGAAACACCATATATTTT. Protein translation: CASSPRAWASGNTIYF. In this chain, TRBV27 is recombined with TRBJ1-3, with the D segment identity uncertain. The CDR3 goes from the cysteine to the phenylalanine over 16 residues. The CDR3 DNA has 48 bases and is translated from base 1. The germline V gene (reference sequence) supplies CDR1 MNHEY and CDR2 SMNVEV. V and J lose 6 bases and 0 bases, and a span of 15 bases separates them.